Shown below are 16 T cell receptor beta chains from a single sample sequenced in a study of blood T cells in healthy people across ages (dated by TCRdb to 2014 to 2015). Library preparation was by 5' RACE. The sample was run on an Illumina HiSeq 2500. A second 7 to 11 cycle PCR used a sample-barcoded 5' primer and a J-beta primer mix. TCRdb ran its own pipeline on the public reads, namely fastp trimming at Q25 and MiXCR clone calling, and kept in-frame beta chains. Records with the same CDR3 protein are collapsed into one entry carrying the most frequent genes and DNA. The sample table holds hundreds of thousands of distinct CDR3 sequences, of which roughly 21% were seen once. The top ten clones comprise 3% to 4% of the sample. The sample consisted of blood. The receptors were gathered from a man in his 70s in good health.

A note on this clonotype: A much larger clone sits a single nucleotide away, making a read error possible. J is TRBJ2-5 and V is TRBV20-1; D unclear. The CDR3 covers 11 residues. Germline CDR1 and CDR2: DFQATT and SNEGSKA (reference sequence). CDR3 sequence (DNA): TGCAGTGCTGACCTCCAAGAGAGCCAGTACTTC. This translates into CSADLQESQYF.

This clonotype was seen only a few times. The chain employs TRBV20-1 and TRBJ2-2; 7 bases agree with TRBD2. The germline V gene encodes CDR1 DFQATT and CDR2 SNEGSKA (reference sequence). J gave up 2 bases and V 6 bases, and 9 bases lay outside the gene matches. This CDR3 is 15 amino acids long. The chain's CDR3 is CSAPGGGLNTGELFF. CDR3 sequence (DNA): TGCAGTGCGCCCGGCGGGGGACTAAACACCGGGGAGCTGTTTTTT.

The chain combines TRBV29-1 with TRBJ2-7; 7 bases fit TRBD1. With V trimmed by 0 bases and J by 3 bases, 11 bases remained unmatched. CDR3 length equals 16 residues. The germline gives CDR1 SQVTM, CDR2 ANQGSEA. The CDR3 DNA sequence: TGCAGCGTTGAAGATTCCATTTCTCAGGGGGTCTACGAGCAGTACTTC. It translates to CSVEDSISQGVYEQYF.

This clonotype has more than one count but fewer than ten. Germline and junction disagree at one end, which may indicate a read error. The V and J genes are TRBV10-3 and TRBJ2-1, with TRBD2 identical over 8 bases. Germline V CDR1 and CDR2: ENHRY, SYGVKD. The CDR3 is 17 amino acids. CDR3 sequence: CATSETSGKSSYNEQFF. The CDR3 DNA is TGTGCCACCAGTGAAACTAGCGGAAAGAGCTCCTACAATGAGCAGTTCTTC.

The chain recombines TRBV6-6 with TRBJ2-2; 7 bases map to TRBD1. This CDR3 is 16 amino acids long. Germline V gives CDR1 MNHNY, CDR2 SVGAGI (reference sequence). V shed 6 bases and J 2 bases; nucleotides not matched to a gene: 9. The CDR3 protein is CASRPRAGGNTGELFF. CDR3 in DNA: TGTGCCAGCAGACCCCGGGCAGGGGGTAACACCGGGGAGCTGTTTTTT.

The chain couples TRBV15 to TRBJ2-1; a possible D gene is TRBD2 (5 bases). V was trimmed by 1 base and J by 1 base, leaving 11 bases between them. Per germline, CDR1 LNHNV and CDR2 YYDKDF (reference sequence). This CDR3 region has 16 residues. The CDR3 loop is CATSRARVPSYNEQFF. CDR3 coding DNA: TGTGCCACCAGCAGAGCGCGGGTGCCTTCCTACAATGAGCAGTTCTTC.

This clonotype was detected a few times. The chain combines TRBV29-1 with TRBJ2-3; D unresolved. Germline CDR1 is SQVTM and CDR2 is ANQGSEA. The V end lost 5 bases, the J end lost 1 base, and 13 bases lay between the germline ends. The CDR3 covers 14 residues. In DNA form, the CDR3 reads TGCAGCGTTTTTTCCTTACGCGGCACAGATACGCAGTATTTT. Translation: CSVFSLRGTDTQYF.

In this sample, this clonotype turned up a few times. The chain is built from TRBV20-1 and TRBJ1-1; 8 bases match TRBD1. V trimming: 7 bases; J trimming: 4 bases; junction bases outside the gene matches: 8. The CDR3 is 13 amino acids. Germline V CDR1 and CDR2: DFQATT, SNEGSKA (reference sequence). This CDR3 is CSVKQGGSTEAFF. The DNA of the CDR3 is TGCAGTGTTAAACAGGGGGGATCCACTGAAGCTTTCTTT.

This chain joins TRBV20-1 and TRBJ2-3; 10 bases line up with TRBD2. Germline V CDR1 and CDR2: DFQATT, SNEGSKA (reference sequence). V trimming: 3 bases; J trimming: 6 bases; junction bases outside the gene matches: 12. CDR3 size: 16 residues. The CDR3 loop reads CSASRGTSAASDTQYF. As DNA, the CDR3 is TGCAGTGCTAGCCGCGGGACTAGCGCCGCTTCGGATACGCAGTATTTT.

The genes are TRBV7-9 and TRBJ1-1; D gene uncertain. With 5 bases removed from V and 7 bases from J, the gap between germline ends came to 20 bases. Germline V gives CDR1 SEHNR, CDR2 FQNEAQ (reference sequence). CDR3 length equals 15 residues. CDR3 DNA sequence: TGTGCCAGCAGCCAACGGCAGGCCAAAGGTTATGAAGCTTTCTTT. It translates to CASSQRQAKGYEAFF.

The V and J genes are TRBV29-1 and TRBJ2-3; no reliable D call. The germline gives CDR1 SQVTM, CDR2 ANQGSEA. V was trimmed by 5 bases and J by 6 bases, leaving 9 bases between them. This CDR3 region has 11 residues. The CDR3 loop reads CSVSPRDTQYF. For the CDR3, the DNA is TGCAGCGTTAGCCCTCGGGATACGCAGTATTTT.

The chain employs TRBV20-1 and TRBJ1-4; D possibly corresponds to TRBD1 (5 bases). The CDR3 is 14 amino acids. The germline CDR1 and CDR2 sequences are DFQATT and SNEGSKA (reference sequence). Deletions cut 4 bases from V and 0 bases from J, with 9 bases between. The CDR3 DNA is TGCAGTGCTACCCCGGGGGCAACTAATGAAAAACTGTTTTTT. Protein: CSATPGATNEKLFF.

This clonotype was detected a few times. The chain carries TRBV6-5 and TRBJ2-7; TRBD2 matches at 10 bases. The germline V gene has CDR1 MNHEY and CDR2 SVGAGI. The CDR3 runs to 15 residues. With 6 bases clipped from V and 1 base from J, the junction kept 6 bases outside the gene matches. In nucleotides, the CDR3 is TGTGCCAGCAGACAAGGACTAGCGGTGTCCTACGAGCAGTACTTC. Translation: CASRQGLAVSYEQYF.

This chain uses TRBV5-1 with TRBJ1-1; no firm D call. V lost 1 base and J lost 2, with 6 bases in between. Germline V CDR1 and CDR2: SGHRS, YFSETQ. This CDR3 region has 13 residues. In DNA, the CDR3 is TGCGCCAGCAGCTTGTGGACTAACACTGAAGCTTTCTTT. It translates to CASSLWTNTEAFF.

The chain has TRBV6-2 or TRBV6-3 and TRBJ2-3, with 7 bases fitting TRBD2. The J segment lost 4 bases and the V segment lost 6 bases, leaving 10 bases of the junction unmatched. In germline, CDR1 is MNHEY, CDR2 SVGEGT. The CDR3 consists of 15 residues. As DNA, the CDR3 is TGTGCCAGCAGGGGGGGGGGAGCAGTCCCAGATACGCAGTATTTT. It encodes CASRGGGAVPDTQYF.

With respect to this clonotype: This CDR3 is missing its conserved last phenylalanine or tryptophan, likely due to a read error. The chain recombines TRBV11-1 with TRBJ2-3; TRBD2 might be the D (5 bases). The CDR3 runs to 15 residues. Trimming left V 3 bases short and J 4 bases short, with 14 bases between. Germline V gives CDR1 SGHAT, CDR2 FQDESV (reference sequence). CDR3: CASSFVGSSADTQYL. Written as DNA, the CDR3 is TGTGCCAGCAGCTTCGTAGGGAGTTCCGCAGATACGCAGTATCTT.